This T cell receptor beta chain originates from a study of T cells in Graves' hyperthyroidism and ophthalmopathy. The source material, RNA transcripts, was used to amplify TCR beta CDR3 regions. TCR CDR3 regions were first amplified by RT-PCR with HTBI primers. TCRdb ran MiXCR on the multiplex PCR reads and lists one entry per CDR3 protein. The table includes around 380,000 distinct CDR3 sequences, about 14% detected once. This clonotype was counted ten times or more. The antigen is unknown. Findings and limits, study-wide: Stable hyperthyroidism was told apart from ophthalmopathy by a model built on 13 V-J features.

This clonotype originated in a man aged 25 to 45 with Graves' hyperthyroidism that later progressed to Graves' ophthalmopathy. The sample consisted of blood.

The chain's CDR3 is CASSPTGTSSYNEQFF. The DNA of the CDR3 is TGTGCCAGCAGCCCAACAGGGACCAGCTCCTACAATGAGCAGTTCTTC. The chain combines TRBV7-9 with TRBJ2-1; TRBD1 is a possible D gene (6 bases). The CDR3 runs to 16 residues. V lost 5 bases and J lost 0, with 14 bases in between. From germline, CDR1 is SEHNR and CDR2 FQNEAQ (reference sequence).